One sample yielded the 12 T cell receptor beta chains listed below, sequenced in a study of cytomegalovirus exposure and HLA in healthy donors. The method was immunoSEQ multiplex PCR; TCRdb's version includes in-frame clones alone and lacks a portion of them. The sample includes tens of thousands of clones, 89% of them seen just once. The sample was PBMCs. The receptor set was obtained from a woman between 18 and 29 years old in good health and CMV-seronegative.

V gene TRBV4-3 combines with J gene TRBJ2-1, with TRBD2 as a possible D gene (5 bases). Germline lookup yields CDR1 LGHNA and CDR2 YSLEER. V was trimmed by 0 bases and J by 6 bases, leaving 12 bases between them. The CDR3 has 15 amino acids. CDR3 sequence reads: CASSQDRWGANEQFF. In DNA, the CDR3 is TGCGCCAGCAGCCAAGATCGTTGGGGAGCCAATGAGCAGTTCTTC.

The chain carries TRBV6-1 and TRBJ2-1; TRBD2 agrees at 10 bases. Germline CDR1 MNHNS, CDR2 SASEGT. V trimming: 7 bases; J trimming: 4 bases; junction bases outside the gene matches: 4. The CDR3 covers 14 residues. The CDR3 loop is CASTSGRGYNEQFF. The DNA of the CDR3 is TGTGCCAGCACTAGCGGGAGAGGTTACAATGAGCAGTTCTTC.

The chain links TRBV27 to TRBJ1-1; possible D gene TRBD1, 5 bases. CDR3 length equals 15 residues. V lost 6 bases, J lost 2 bases, and 16 bases lay in between. Per the germline V gene, CDR1 is MNHEY and CDR2 is SMNVEV (reference sequence). DNA for the CDR3: TGTGCCAGCAGGATAATAACCAGGGATAACACTGAAGCTTTCTTT. The encoded protein is CASRIITRDNTEAFF.

The genes are TRBV18 and TRBJ2-1, with 10 bases that match TRBD2. CDR3 size: 20 residues. CDR1 is KGHSH and CDR2 is LQKENI in the germline V gene. With 6 bases clipped from V and 0 bases from J, the junction kept 17 bases outside the gene matches. CDR3 bases: TGTGCCAGCTCGCTCGGGACTAGCGAGGTACGATTCATCTCCTACAATGAGCAGTTCTTC. Translation gives CASSLGTSEVRFISYNEQFF.

DNA of the CDR3: TGTGCCTGGGACGTCGGGACAGGAAGAGTCGGGGAGCTGTTTTTT. This encodes CAWDVGTGRVGELFF. V and J are TRBV30 and TRBJ2-2, with 8 bases that match TRBD1. J gave up 7 bases and V 5 bases, and 12 bases lay outside the gene matches. Germline loops: CDR1 GTSNPN, CDR2 SVGIG (reference sequence). The CDR3 is 15 amino acids. The full variable domain, its missing parts supplied by reference TRBV30 and TRBJ2-2, is SQTIHQWPATLVQPVGSPLSLECTVEGTSNPNLYWYRQAAGRGLQLLFYSVGIGQISSEVPQNLSASRPQDRQFILSSKKLLLSDSGFYLCAWDVGTGRVGELFFGEGSRLTVL.

The chain recombines TRBV25-1 with TRBJ1-4; no reliable D call. The V gene's germline CDR1 is MGHDK and CDR2 SYGVNS. This CDR3 has 12 amino acids. V gave up 2 bases and J gave up 5 bases, with 3 bases separating them. The CDR3 DNA reads as TGTGCCAGCAGTGAACTAAATGAAAAACTGTTTTTT. It encodes CASSELNEKLFF.

V is TRBV29-1 and J is TRBJ2-2; 8 nucleotides align to TRBD2. The CDR3 runs to 15 residues. V dropped 7 bases and J dropped 2; count of bases not matched to a gene: 9. Germline V gene data show CDR1 as SQVTM and CDR2 as ANQGSEA. The CDR3 here is CSAVVAGHNTGELFF. The CDR3 DNA follows: TGCAGCGCGGTCGTAGCGGGACATAACACCGGGGAGCTGTTTTTT.

The chain recombines TRBV28 with TRBJ2-1; TRBD1 aligns across 9 bases. This CDR3 spans 15 amino acids. With 5 bases clipped from V and 6 bases from J, the junction kept 8 bases outside the gene matches. Germline CDR1 and CDR2: MDHEN and SYDVKM. CDR3 DNA: TGTGCCAGCAGTCTAACAACAGGGGGCTCCAATGAGCAGTTCTTC. Its protein is CASSLTTGGSNEQFF. The full variable domain, rest sourced from reference TRBV28 and TRBJ2-1, is DVKVTQSSRYLVKRTGEKVFLECVQDMDHENMFWYRQDPGLGLRLIYFSYDVKMKEKGDIPEGYSVSREKKERFSLILESASTNQTSMYLCASSLTTGGSNEQFFGPGTRLTVL.

Written as DNA, the CDR3 is TGTGCCAGCAGCTCGCCCCTTGGGAGGGGCAATCAGCCCCAGCATTTT. Amino acids: CASSSPLGRGNQPQHF. The V and J genes are TRBV7-8 and TRBJ1-5; D is unclear. In germline, CDR1 is SGHVS, CDR2 FQNEAQ. V was pared by 4 bases and J by 2 bases, with 15 bases between. The CDR3 has 16 residues.

In its sample, this clone was seen once. The chain uses TRBV11-2 and TRBJ2-7; 9 bases match TRBD1. The CDR3 runs 15 residues. The germline gives CDR1 SGHAT, CDR2 FQNNGV. Trimming removed 2 bases from V and 4 bases from J; junction bases left unmatched: 6. The CDR3 here is CASSLHRDRAYEQYF. CDR3 sequence (DNA): TGTGCCAGCAGCTTACACCGGGACAGGGCATACGAGCAGTACTTC.

The chain is built from TRBV7-9 and TRBJ2-2, with 12 bases lining up with TRBD2. J gave up 4 bases and V 8 bases, and 8 bases lay outside the gene matches. This CDR3 region has 16 residues. CDR1 and CDR2 from the germline V gene are SEHNR and FQNEAQ (reference sequence). The CDR3 DNA reads as TGTGCCAGCCCGAGGACTAGCGGGACAATCACCGGGGAGCTGTTTTTT. This sequence encodes CASPRTSGTITGELFF.

This clone came up once. The gene calls are TRBV28 and TRBJ2-7; 9 positions agree with TRBD2. Germline trimming cut 6 bases from V and 1 base from J; bases unmatched to any gene: 7. This CDR3 comprises 15 residues. Germline V lookup: CDR1 MDHEN, CDR2 SYDVKM. This CDR3 reads CASRSTSGGSYEQYF. Written as DNA, the CDR3 is TGTGCCAGCAGGTCGACTAGCGGAGGTTCCTACGAGCAGTACTTC. Full variable domain (missing parts from reference TRBV28 and TRBJ2-7): DVKVTQSSRYLVKRTGEKVFLECVQDMDHENMFWYRQDPGLGLRLIYFSYDVKMKEKGDIPEGYSVSREKKERFSLILESASTNQTSMYLCASRSTSGGSYEQYFGPGTRLTVT.